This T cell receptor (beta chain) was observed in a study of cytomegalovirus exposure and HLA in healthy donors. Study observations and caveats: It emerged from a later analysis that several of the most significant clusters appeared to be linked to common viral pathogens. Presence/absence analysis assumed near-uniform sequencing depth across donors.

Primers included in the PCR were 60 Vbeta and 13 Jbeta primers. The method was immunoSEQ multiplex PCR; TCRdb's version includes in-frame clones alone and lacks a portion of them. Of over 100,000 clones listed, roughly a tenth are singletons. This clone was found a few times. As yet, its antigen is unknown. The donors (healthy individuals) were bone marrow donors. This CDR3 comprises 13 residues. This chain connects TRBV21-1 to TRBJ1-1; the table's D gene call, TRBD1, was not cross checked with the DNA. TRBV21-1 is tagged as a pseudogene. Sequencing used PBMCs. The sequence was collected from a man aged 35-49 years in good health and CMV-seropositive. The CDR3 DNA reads TGTGCCAGCAGCAAAGGTGTGGCCACTGAAGCTTTCTTT. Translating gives CASSKGVATEAFF.